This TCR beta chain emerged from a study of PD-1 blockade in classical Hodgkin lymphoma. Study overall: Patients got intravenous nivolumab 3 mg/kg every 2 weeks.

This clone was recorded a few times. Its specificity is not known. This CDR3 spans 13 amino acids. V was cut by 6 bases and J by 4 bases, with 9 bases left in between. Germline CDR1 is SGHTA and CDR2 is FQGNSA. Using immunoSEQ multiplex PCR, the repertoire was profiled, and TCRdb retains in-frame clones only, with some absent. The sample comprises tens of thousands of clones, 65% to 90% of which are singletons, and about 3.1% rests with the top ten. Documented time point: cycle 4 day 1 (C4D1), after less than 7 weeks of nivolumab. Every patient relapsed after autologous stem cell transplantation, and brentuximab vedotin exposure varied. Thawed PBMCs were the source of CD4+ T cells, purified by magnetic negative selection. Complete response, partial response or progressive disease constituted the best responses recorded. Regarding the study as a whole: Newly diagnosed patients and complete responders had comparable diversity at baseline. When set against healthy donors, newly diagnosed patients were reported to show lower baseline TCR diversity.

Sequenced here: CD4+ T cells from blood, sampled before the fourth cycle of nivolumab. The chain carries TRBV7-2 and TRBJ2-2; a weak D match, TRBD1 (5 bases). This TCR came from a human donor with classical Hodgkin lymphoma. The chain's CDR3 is CASSPQGTGELFF. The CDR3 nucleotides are TGTGCCAGCAGTCCCCAGGGCACCGGGGAGCTGTTTTTT. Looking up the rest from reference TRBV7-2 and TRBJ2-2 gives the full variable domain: GAGVSQSPSNKVTEKGKDVELRCDPISGHTALYWYRQSLGQGLEFLIYFQGNSAPDKSGLPSDRFSAERTGGSVSTLTIQRTQQEDSAVYLCASSPQGTGELFFGEGSRLTVL.